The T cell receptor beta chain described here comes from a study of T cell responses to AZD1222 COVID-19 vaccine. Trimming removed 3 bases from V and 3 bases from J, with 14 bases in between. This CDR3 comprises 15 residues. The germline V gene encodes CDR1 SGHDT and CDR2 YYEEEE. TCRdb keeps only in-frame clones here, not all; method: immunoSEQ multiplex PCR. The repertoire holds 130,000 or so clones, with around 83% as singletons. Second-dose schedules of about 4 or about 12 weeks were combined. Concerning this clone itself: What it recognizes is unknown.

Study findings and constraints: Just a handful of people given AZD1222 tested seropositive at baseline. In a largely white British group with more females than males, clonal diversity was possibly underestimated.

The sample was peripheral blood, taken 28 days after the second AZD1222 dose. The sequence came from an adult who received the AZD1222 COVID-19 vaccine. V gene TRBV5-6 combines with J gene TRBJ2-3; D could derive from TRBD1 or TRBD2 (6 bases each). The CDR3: CASSWTAGGTDTQYF. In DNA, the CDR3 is TGTGCCAGCAGCTGGACAGCCGGGGGTACAGATACGCAGTATTTT.